The following is a T cell receptor (beta chain) sequence with its context. CDR3 length: 13 amino acids. Trimming took off 1 base at V and 7 bases at J, with 9 bases between the two ends. TCRdb's table, derived via immunoSEQ multiplex PCR, lists solely in-frame clones and lacks some. The data show approximately 2,200,000 clones, with 85% to 95% seen just once and 1.5% to 2% held by the top ten. These data belong to a study of shared clonotypes between healthy human individuals. Naive CD8 isolation took CD45RO-negative cells positively selected for CCR7 and excluded terminally differentiated effector memory CD45RA+ cells.

The TCR sequence derives from a man aged 18 to 29 in good health. Some clones in this sample may be carry-over from other donors' samples. Specimen: naive CD8+ T cells from PBMCs. The V and J genes are TRBV5-3 and TRBJ2-1, with D hard to call. TRBV5-3 is recorded as an ORF, its role being uncertain. CDR3 nucleotide sequence: TGTGCCAGAAGCTTGTTAGGCGTGAATGAGCAGTTCTTC. Translated: CARSLLGVNEQFF.